The clone carrying this TCR beta chain is a singleton in its sample. Its antigen is not identified. One junction end disagrees with the germline gene, perhaps due to a read error. This sample is drawn from a study of OX40 agonist ivuxolimab in advanced cancers. Study background: Ivuxolimab was administered intravenously to patients at 0.01 to 10 mg/kg every 2 weeks.

Points from the study as a whole: Expanded clones belonging to CD8+ T cells outnumbered, on average, those of CD4+.

Germline lookup yields CDR1 SGHAT and CDR2 FQNNGV. The CDR3 contains 11 residues. The data were produced by immunoSEQ multiplex PCR, yet TCRdb's version contains in-frame clones alone and is incomplete. The repertoire consists of 80,000 to 95,000 clones, with around 84% occurring once and the leading ten covering under 2%. The input for sequencing was CD4+ or CD8+ T cells sorted from blood, taken in a trial of the OX40 agonist ivuxolimab. The source of this sequence is an adult with an advanced solid tumor such as melanoma, head and neck, liver or kidney cancer. This chain joins TRBV11-2 and TRBJ2-7; D possibly corresponds to TRBD1 (5 bases). In DNA, the CDR3 is TGTGCCAGCAGCTCCACCCGGACACCTTTCTTC. This encodes CASSSTRTPFF.